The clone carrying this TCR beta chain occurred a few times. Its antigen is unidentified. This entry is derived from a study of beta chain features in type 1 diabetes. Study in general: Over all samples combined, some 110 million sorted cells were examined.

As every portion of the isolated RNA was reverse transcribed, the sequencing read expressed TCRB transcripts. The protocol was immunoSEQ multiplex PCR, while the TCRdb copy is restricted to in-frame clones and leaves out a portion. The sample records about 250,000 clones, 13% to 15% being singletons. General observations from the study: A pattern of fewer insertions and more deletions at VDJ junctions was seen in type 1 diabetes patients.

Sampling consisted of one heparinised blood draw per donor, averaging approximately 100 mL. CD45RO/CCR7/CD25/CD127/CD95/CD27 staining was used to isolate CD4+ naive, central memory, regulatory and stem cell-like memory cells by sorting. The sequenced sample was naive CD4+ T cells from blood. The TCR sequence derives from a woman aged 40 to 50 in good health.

DNA for the CDR3: TGTGCCAGCAGCCCCGCGGACGGGACAGAGGGATACGGAAAACTGTTTTTT. Translated: CASSPADGTEGYGKLFF. The gene calls are TRBV27 and TRBJ1-4, with 7 bases that match TRBD1. The V and J ends lost 6 bases and 10 bases, in that order; junction bases with no gene match: 20. From germline, CDR1 is MNHEY and CDR2 SMNVEV (reference sequence). The CDR3 contains 17 residues.